These 11 T cell receptor beta chains were sequenced from one sample in a study of post-analysis software for immune sequencing data. Study findings and constraints: Patients used five TRBV segments, including TRBV5-6, TRBV5-1 and TRBV20-1, more often than controls.

Researchers reported that TCR beta cDNA libraries carried unique molecular identifiers. TCRdb processed the PCR reads anew with MiXCR; each CDR3 protein has one entry. The sample includes more than 450,000 distinct CDR3 sequences, around 47% seen only once; the top ten take under 2%. These receptors lack a known antigen. Material for sequencing was blood. These receptors all stem from a girl between 10 and 17 years old with multiple sclerosis.

This clonotype was picked up a small number of times. The chain uses TRBV29-1 and TRBJ2-7, with 15 positions matching TRBD2. With 5 bases clipped from V and 1 base from J, the junction kept 6 bases outside the gene matches. CDR1 is SQVTM, CDR2 ANQGSEA, per germline. CDR3 length equals 16 residues. The CDR3 nucleotides are TGCAGCGTTCGGACTAGCGGGAGGGCCGCATCCTACGAGCAGTACTTC. This encodes CSVRTSGRAASYEQYF.

This clonotype showed up just a few times. The V call is TRBV4-2, the J call TRBJ2-7, with D hard to call. V lost 0 bases to trimming and J lost 0 bases, with 9 bases between them. CDR1 is LGHNA, CDR2 YNFKEQ, per germline. The CDR3 contains 15 residues. The CDR3 loop is CASSQERFSSYEQYF. DNA of the CDR3: TGTGCCAGCAGCCAAGAGCGGTTTAGCTCCTACGAGCAGTACTTC.

The sample holds one count of this clonotype. The J gene is TRBJ2-2, the V gene TRBV29-1; D is uncertain. The length of the CDR3 is 12 residues. Germline CDR1 reads SQVTM; CDR2 reads ANQGSEA. V shed 7 bases and J shed 6 bases, with 12 bases lying between them. CDR3 region: CSGLESAGELFF. As DNA, the CDR3 is TGCAGCGGCTTAGAGTCTGCCGGGGAGCTGTTTTTT.

V gene TRBV29-1 combines with J gene TRBJ2-3; the match to TRBD2 covers 11 bases. The germline gives CDR1 SQVTM, CDR2 ANQGSEA. V shed 4 bases, J shed 3 bases, and the junction held 3 bases outside the gene matches. The CDR3 covers 14 residues. CDR3 residues: CSVGLAGRTDTQYF. CDR3 nucleotides: TGCAGCGTTGGACTAGCGGGACGTACAGATACGCAGTATTTT.

The sample holds a few counts of this clonotype. V is TRBV27 and J is TRBJ1-1; no firm D call. The V gene's germline CDR1 is MNHEY and CDR2 SMNVEV (reference sequence). Trimming took 5 bases from V and 5 from J, leaving 21 bases between them. The CDR3 is 16 residues long. The CDR3 reads CASSPSRGPRWTEAFF. In DNA form, the CDR3 reads TGTGCCAGCAGTCCTTCCCGCGGCCCAAGGTGGACTGAAGCTTTCTTT.

In DNA form, the CDR3 reads TGCGCCAGCAGCTTGCCGGGTCGGGCAGGCTACGAGCAGTACTTC. This encodes CASSLPGRAGYEQYF. The chain links TRBV5-1 to TRBJ2-7, with D unclear. The CDR3 covers 15 residues. Trimming pared 1 base from V and 3 bases from J, leaving 14 bases between. Germline CDR1 reads SGHRS; CDR2 reads YFSETQ.

A word on this clonotype: The junction shows a germline mismatch at one end, possibly a read error. This sequence joins TRBV12-3 or TRBV12-4 and TRBJ2-3; the D gene could be TRBD1 or TRBD2 (5 bases each). This CDR3 region has 12 residues. The DNA of the CDR3 is TGTGCCAGCAGGCTGAGGGGAGATACGCGGTATTTT. Its translation: CASRLRGDTRYF.

The chain joins TRBV20-1 to TRBJ2-5; D is perhaps TRBD2 (5 bases). The CDR3 runs to 13 residues. The ends were cut back, 6 bases at V and 0 bases at J, with 11 bases in the middle. Germline loops: CDR1 DFQATT, CDR2 SNEGSKA (reference sequence). CDR3 nucleotide sequence: TGCAGTGCAACGTCGGGGAACCAAGAGACCCAGTACTTC. This encodes CSATSGNQETQYF.

V and J are TRBV6-5 and TRBJ2-7; D not resolved. Deletions cut 0 bases from V and 3 bases from J, with 15 bases between. The CDR3 is made up of 16 amino acids. Germline V gene lookup returns CDR1 MNHEY and CDR2 SVGAGI. As DNA, the CDR3 is TGTGCCAGCAGTTACTCGGGGTTGGCGGTACGCTACGAGCAGTACTTC. Translation gives CASSYSGLAVRYEQYF.

J is TRBJ2-1 and V is TRBV5-1; D is uncertain. The DNA end lines up better with TRBJ2-7; the J call may be wrong. Germline V gives CDR1 SGHRS, CDR2 YFSETQ. This CDR3 is 11 amino acids long. The DNA of the CDR3 is TGCGCCAGCATCCTACGGAATGAGCAGTACTTC. This codes for CASILRNEQYF.

The rearrangement uses TRBV7-9 and TRBJ2-5; the D gene is possibly TRBD2 (5 bases). The DNA end lines up better with TRBJ2-7; the J call may be wrong. There are 12 residues in the CDR3. Germline assignment: CDR1 SEHNR and CDR2 FQNEAQ (reference sequence). The CDR3 region is CASSNLSDEQYF. For the CDR3, the DNA is TGTGCCAGCAGCAACCTTAGCGACGAGCAGTACTTC.